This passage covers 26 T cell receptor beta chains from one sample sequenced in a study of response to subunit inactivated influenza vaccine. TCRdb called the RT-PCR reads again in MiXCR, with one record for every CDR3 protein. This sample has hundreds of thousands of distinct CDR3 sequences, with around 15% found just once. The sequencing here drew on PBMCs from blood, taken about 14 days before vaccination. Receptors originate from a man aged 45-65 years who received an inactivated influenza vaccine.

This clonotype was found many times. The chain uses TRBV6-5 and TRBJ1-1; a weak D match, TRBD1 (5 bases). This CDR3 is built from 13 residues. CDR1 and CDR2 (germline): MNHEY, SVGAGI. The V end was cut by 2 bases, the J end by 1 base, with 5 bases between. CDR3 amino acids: CASSYGQNTEAFF. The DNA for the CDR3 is TGTGCCAGCAGTTACGGACAGAACACTGAAGCTTTCTTT.

CDR3 residues: CASRTGGSPPDEQFF. The CDR3 bases are TGTGCCAGCAGAACAGGGGGCTCACCCCCCGATGAGCAGTTCTTC. This chain joins TRBV2 and TRBJ2-1; 9 bases fit TRBD1. The CDR3 sequence is 15 residues long. The V segment lost 6 bases and the J segment 8 bases; nucleotides outside the gene matches: 11. The germline V gene encodes CDR1 SNHLY and CDR2 FYNNEI.

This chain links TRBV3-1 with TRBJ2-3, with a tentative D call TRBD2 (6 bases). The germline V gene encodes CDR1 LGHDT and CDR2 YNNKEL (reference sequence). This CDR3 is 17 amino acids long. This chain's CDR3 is CTCCPLGGSHLADTQYF. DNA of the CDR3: TGTACCTGCTGTCCACTGGGGGGTTCCCATCTAGCAGATACGCAGTATTTT.

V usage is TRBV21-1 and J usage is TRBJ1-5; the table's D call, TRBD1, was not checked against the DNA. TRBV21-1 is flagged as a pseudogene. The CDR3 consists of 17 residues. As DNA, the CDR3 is TGTGCCAGCAGCAAAGATCGGAGGACAGTAGCCAATCAGCCCCAGCATTTT. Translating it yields CASSKDRRTVANQPQHF.

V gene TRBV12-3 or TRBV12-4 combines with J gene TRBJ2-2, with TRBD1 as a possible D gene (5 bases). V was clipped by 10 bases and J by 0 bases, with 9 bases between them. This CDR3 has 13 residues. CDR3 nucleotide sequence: TGTGCCATGCAGGGCCCGAACACCGGGGAGCTGTTTTTT. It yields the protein CAMQGPNTGELFF.

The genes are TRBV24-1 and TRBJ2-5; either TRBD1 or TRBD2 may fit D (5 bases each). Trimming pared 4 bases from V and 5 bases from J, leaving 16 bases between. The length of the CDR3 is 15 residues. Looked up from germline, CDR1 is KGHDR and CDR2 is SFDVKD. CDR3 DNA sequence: TGTGCCACCAGTGACACGGGACGGGCCCAGGAGACCCAGTACTTC. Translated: CATSDTGRAQETQYF.

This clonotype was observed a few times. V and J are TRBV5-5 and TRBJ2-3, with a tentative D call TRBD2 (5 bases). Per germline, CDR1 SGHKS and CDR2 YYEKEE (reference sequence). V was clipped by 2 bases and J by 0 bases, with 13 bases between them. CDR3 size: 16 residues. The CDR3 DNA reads TGTGCCAGCAGCTTCGGCGGGCGGACTAGCACAGATACGCAGTATTTT. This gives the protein CASSFGGRTSTDTQYF.

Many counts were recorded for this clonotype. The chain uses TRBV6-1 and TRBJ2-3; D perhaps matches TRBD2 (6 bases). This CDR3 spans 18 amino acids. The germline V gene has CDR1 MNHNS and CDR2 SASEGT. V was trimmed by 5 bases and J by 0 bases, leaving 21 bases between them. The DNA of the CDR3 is TGTGCCAGCAGTCGCCCCCTAAGGAGTGGGACTAGCACAGATACGCAGTATTTT. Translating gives CASSRPLRSGTSTDTQYF.

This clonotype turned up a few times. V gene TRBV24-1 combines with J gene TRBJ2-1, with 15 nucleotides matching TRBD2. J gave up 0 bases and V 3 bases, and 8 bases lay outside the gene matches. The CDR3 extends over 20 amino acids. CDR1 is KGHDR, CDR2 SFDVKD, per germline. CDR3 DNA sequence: TGTGCCACCAGTGATCCGCTGGGGACTAGCGGGAGGAGCTCCTACAATGAGCAGTTCTTC. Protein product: CATSDPLGTSGRSSYNEQFF.

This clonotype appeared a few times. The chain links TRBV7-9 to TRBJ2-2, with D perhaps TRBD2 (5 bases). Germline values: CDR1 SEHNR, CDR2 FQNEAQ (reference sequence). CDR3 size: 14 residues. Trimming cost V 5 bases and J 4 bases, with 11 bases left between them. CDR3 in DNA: TGTGCCAGCAGCCCAAAACTAGTCACCGGGGAGCTGTTTTTT. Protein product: CASSPKLVTGELFF.

This CDR3 reads CASRPRAGGLYNEQFF. DNA of the CDR3: TGTGCCAGCAGACCTCGAGCGGGGGGGCTTTACAATGAGCAGTTCTTC. The chain carries TRBV12-3 or TRBV12-4 and TRBJ2-1; the match to TRBD2 covers 10 bases. CDR3 length: 16 residues. V lost 6 bases and J lost 4; bases outside the gene matches: 9.

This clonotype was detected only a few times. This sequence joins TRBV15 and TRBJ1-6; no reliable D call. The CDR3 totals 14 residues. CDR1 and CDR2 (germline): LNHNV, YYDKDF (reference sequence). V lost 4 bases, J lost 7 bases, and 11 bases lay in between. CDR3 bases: TGTGCCACCAGCACAAATTTGGGCAATTCACCCCTCCACTTT. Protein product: CATSTNLGNSPLHF.

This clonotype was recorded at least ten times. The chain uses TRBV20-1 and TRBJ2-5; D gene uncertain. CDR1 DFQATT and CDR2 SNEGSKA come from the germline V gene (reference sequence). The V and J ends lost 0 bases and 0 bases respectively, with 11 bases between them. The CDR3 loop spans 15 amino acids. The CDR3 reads CSARDHSRYQETQYF. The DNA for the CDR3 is TGCAGTGCTAGAGATCATTCGAGGTACCAAGAGACCCAGTACTTC.

The CDR3 loop is CTKPLRGNHEQYF. CDR3 sequence (DNA): TGCACCAAGCCCTTGCGGGGAAACCACGAGCAGTACTTC. The chain carries TRBV20-1 and TRBJ2-7; D may be TRBD2 (6 bases). Germline V gene lookup returns CDR1 DFQATT and CDR2 SNEGSKA (reference sequence). The CDR3 totals 13 residues.

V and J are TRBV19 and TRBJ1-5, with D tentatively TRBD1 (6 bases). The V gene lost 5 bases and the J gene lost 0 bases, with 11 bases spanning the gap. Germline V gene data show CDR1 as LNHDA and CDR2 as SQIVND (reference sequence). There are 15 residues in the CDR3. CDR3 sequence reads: CASSARGSSNQPQHF. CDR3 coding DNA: TGTGCCAGTAGTGCCAGGGGAAGTAGCAATCAGCCCCAGCATTTT.

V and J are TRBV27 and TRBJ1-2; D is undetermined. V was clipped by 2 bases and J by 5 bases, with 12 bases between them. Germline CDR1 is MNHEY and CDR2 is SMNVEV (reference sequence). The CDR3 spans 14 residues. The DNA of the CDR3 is TGTGCCAGCAGTTTAACGCGGGATCGGTATGGCTACACCTTC. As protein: CASSLTRDRYGYTF.

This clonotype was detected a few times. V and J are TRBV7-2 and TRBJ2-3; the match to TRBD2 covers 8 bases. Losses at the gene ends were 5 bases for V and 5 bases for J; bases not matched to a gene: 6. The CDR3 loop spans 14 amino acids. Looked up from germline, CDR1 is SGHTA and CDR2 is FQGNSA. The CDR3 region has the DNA TGTGCCAGCAGCCGGGGGGGTCTTGGAGATACGCAGTATTTT. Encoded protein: CASSRGGLGDTQYF.

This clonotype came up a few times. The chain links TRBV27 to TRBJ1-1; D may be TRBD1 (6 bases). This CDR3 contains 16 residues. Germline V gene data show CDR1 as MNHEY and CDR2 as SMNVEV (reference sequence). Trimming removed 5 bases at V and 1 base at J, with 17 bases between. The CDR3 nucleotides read TGTGCCAGCAGTCCCTCCTGGGGGCGGGGGAACACTGAAGCTTTCTTT. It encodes CASSPSWGRGNTEAFF.

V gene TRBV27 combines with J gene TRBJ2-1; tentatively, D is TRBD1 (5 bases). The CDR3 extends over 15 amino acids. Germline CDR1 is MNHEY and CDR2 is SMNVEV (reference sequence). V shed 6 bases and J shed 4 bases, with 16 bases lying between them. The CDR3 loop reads CASSLLDIAYNEQFF. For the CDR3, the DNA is TGTGCCAGCAGCCTCTTGGACATCGCTTACAATGAGCAGTTCTTC.

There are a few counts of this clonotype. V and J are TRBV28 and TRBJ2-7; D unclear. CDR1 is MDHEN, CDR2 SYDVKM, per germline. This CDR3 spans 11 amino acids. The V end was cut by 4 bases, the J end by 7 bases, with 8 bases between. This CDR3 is CASSSLREQYF. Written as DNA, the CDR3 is TGTGCCAGCAGTTCCTTGAGGGAGCAGTACTTC.

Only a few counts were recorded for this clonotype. The CDR3, as DNA: TGTGCCAGCAGCCACGATCGGACAGGATCGCAGCCCCAGCATTTT. As protein: CASSHDRTGSQPQHF. The chain carries TRBV4-2 and TRBJ1-5; 7 bases match TRBD1. The junction had 9 bases not matched to a gene; V was cut back by 3 bases and J by 7 bases. In germline, CDR1 is LGHNA, CDR2 YNFKEQ. CDR3 size: 15 residues.

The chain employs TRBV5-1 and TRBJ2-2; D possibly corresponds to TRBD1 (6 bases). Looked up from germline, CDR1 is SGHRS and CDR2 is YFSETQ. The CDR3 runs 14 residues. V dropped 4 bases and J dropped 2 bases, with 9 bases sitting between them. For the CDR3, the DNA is TGCGCCAGCAGCGGGGACACTAACACCGGGGAGCTGTTTTTT. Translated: CASSGDTNTGELFF.

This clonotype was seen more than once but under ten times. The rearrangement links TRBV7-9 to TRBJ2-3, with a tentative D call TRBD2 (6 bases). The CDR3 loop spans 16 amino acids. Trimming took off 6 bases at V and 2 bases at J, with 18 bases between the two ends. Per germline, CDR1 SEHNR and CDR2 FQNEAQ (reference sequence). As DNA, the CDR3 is TGTGCCAGCAGTCTGGGGGGAGCATCGAACACAGATACGCAGTATTTT. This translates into CASSLGGASNTDTQYF.

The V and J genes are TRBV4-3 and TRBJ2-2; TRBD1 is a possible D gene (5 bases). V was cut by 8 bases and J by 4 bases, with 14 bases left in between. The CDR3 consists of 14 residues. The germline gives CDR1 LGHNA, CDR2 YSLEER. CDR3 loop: CASRRQLSTGELFF. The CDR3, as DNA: TGCGCCAGCCGAAGACAGCTCTCCACCGGGGAGCTGTTTTTT.

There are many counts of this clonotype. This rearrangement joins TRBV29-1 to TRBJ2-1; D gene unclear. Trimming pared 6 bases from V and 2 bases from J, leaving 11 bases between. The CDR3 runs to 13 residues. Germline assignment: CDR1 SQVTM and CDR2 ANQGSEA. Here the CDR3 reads CSVHTGAYNEQFF. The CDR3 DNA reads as TGCAGCGTGCACACCGGTGCCTACAATGAGCAGTTCTTC.

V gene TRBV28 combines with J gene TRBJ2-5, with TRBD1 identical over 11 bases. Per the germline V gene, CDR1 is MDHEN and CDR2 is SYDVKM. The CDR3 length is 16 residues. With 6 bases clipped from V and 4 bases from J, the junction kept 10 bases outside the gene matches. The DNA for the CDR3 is TGTGCCAGCAGGCCCGGGACAGGGGGAAGAGGAGAGACCCAGTACTTC. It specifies CASRPGTGGRGETQYF.